This TCR beta chain is drawn from a study of blood T cells in healthy people across ages. Turning to this clonotype: The antigen is unknown. The germline gene is not matched at one end of the junction; a read error may be the cause.

CDR3 length: 17 residues. Germline V lookup: CDR1 SGDLS, CDR2 YYNGEE. Through a sample-barcoded 5' primer and a J-beta primer mix, a second PCR was run for 7 to 11 cycles. TCRdb re-analysed the 5' RACE reads in MiXCR, keeping a single row per CDR3 protein. The repertoire has 600,000 to 1,000,000 distinct CDR3 sequences, roughly 64% of them found once; the top ten carry 22%. Study observations and caveats: Unsorted PBMCs prevented conclusive naive versus antigen-experienced comparison. There was no known CMV status for donors, so expanded clonotype changes were possibly confounded.

This chain uses TRBV9 with TRBJ2-1; a possible D gene is TRBD2 (6 bases). The source material was blood. The clonotype originates from a man aged 25 to 40 in good health. The CDR3, as DNA: TGTGCCAGCAGCGTGAGTGGGGTCGGGAGTTCTTACAATGGGCAGTTCTTC. This sequence encodes CASSVSGVGSSYNGQFF.